This T cell receptor (beta chain) was sequenced during a study of blood T cells in healthy people across ages. Germline CDR1 reads SGHTA; CDR2 reads FQGNSA. Germline trimming cut 1 base from V and 7 bases from J; bases unmatched to any gene: 16. The length of the CDR3 is 18 residues. This clonotype was seen a handful of times. Then a second PCR, running about 6 to 12 cycles, was carried out with a sample-barcoded 5' primer and a J-beta primer mix. TCRdb itself ran the 5' RACE reads through MiXCR, one entry per CDR3 protein. The data hold 950,000 to 1,200,000 distinct CDR3 sequences, with around two fifths observed a single time.

Material: blood. The TCR comes from a man in his late teens or twenties in good health. This chain connects TRBV7-2 to TRBJ1-2; 9 bases match TRBD1. The CDR3 loop is CASSLGSGQGSLESGYTF. DNA of the CDR3: TGTGCCAGCAGCTTAGGCTCGGGACAGGGTAGTCTGGAGAGTGGCTACACCTTC.